This entry describes one T cell receptor (beta chain). Seattle participants joined during active infection and were tracked over time. The sample belongs to a study of blood T cell repertoires in COVID-19. Background on the study: Donors in the United States, Italy and Spain gave samples during acute or convalescent COVID-19.

In the study's own analysis: Estimates of nucleated cell counts were drawn from the amplification of reference gene primers. The assay was immunoSEQ multiplex PCR, and TCRdb's table has in-frame clones only and misses some. D and trimming come from the DNA, and the V and J calls and clone size come from that table. This sample yields fewer than 300,000 clones, of which about 85% are seen a single time; 0.87% belongs to the top ten. The ends lost 2 bases at V and 6 bases at J; junction bases unmatched: 10. Per germline, CDR1 SGHVS and CDR2 FQNEAQ. The CDR3 has 17 residues. The sample consisted of peripheral blood. The chain is built from TRBV7-8 and TRBJ2-7; 13 bases match TRBD2. The sequence was collected from a human donor with COVID-19, enrolled during active disease. The donor label of this sample is uncertain. CDR3 coding DNA: TGTGCCAGCAGCTTACTGCCCGGGACTAGCGGGACGAGCGAGCAGTACTTC. Translation: CASSLLPGTSGTSEQYF.